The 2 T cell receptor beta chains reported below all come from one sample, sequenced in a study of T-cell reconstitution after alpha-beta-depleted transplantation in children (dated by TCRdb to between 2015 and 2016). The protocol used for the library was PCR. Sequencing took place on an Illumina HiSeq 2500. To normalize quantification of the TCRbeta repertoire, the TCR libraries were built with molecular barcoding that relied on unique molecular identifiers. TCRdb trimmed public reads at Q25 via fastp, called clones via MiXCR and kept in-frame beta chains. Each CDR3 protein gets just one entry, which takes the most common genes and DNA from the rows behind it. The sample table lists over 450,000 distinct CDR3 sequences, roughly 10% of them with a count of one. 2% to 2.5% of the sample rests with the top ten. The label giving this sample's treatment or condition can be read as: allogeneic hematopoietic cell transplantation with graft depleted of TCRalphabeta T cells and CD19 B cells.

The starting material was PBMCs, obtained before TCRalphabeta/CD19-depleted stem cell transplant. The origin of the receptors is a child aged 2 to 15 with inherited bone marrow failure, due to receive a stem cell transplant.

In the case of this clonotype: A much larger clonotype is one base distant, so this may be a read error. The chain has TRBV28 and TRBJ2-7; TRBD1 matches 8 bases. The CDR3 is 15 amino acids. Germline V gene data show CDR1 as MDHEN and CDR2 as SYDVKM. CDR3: CAGSGTGTGSYEQYF. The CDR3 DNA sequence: TGTGCCGGCAGTGGCACCGGGACAGGTTCCTACGAGCAGTACTTC.

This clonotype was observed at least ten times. CDR3 loop: CASRKAGVSYNEQFF. The CDR3 DNA reads TGTGCCAGCAGAAAAGCGGGAGTTTCCTACAATGAGCAGTTCTTC. The chain is built from TRBV14 and TRBJ2-1, with 8 bases matching TRBD2. The length of the CDR3 is 15 residues. J lost 1 base, V lost 6 bases, and 5 bases had no gene match. Germline V gives CDR1 SGHDN, CDR2 FVKESK.